Many counts were recorded for the clone carrying this T cell receptor beta chain. Thyroid surgery was performed in patients who had received no treatment beforehand. From the PCR reads, TCRdb re-called clones with MiXCR. The sample has under 50,000 clones, less than 25% seen once. The data originate from a study of metastatic and nonmetastatic thyroid tumors. CDR3 length: 15 residues. The germline V gene encodes CDR1 MGHRA and CDR2 YSYEKL. V was trimmed by 0 bases and J by 11 bases, leaving 19 bases between them. The sequence derives from a male donor with papillary thyroid cancer or a benign thyroid nodule (not recorded which). Some clones in this sample may be carry-over from other donors' samples. This chain uses TRBV4-1 with TRBJ1-1, with unresolved D. Source material: blood. DNA of the CDR3: TGCGCCAGCAGCCAAGATGGACGGCCGACGGGTCGGGCTTTCTTT. Protein: CASSQDGRPTGRAFF.